This T cell receptor (beta chain) was recovered during a study of shared clonotypes between healthy human individuals. In the study overall: Each donor contributed plates that comprised three CD4 naive, three CD4 memory, two CD8 naive and one CD8 memory. Study-wide results and caveats: Clonotype sharing levels among donors were expected to vary with sequencing depth.

To note about this clone: The target antigen is unknown.

The V end was cut by 4 bases, the J end by 4 bases, with 16 bases between. This CDR3 has 14 amino acids. CDR1 is GTSNPN, CDR2 SVGIG, per germline (reference sequence). Profiled with immunoSEQ multiplex PCR; TCRdb holds only in-frame clones, not every one. The data show 2 million to 3 million clones, over 85% seen once. V and J are TRBV30 and TRBJ2-5, with D unresolved. The sequenced sample was naive CD4+ T cells from PBMCs. The subset is: CD45RA+ positively selected. This clonotype originated in a man aged 18-30 years in good health. Some clones in this sample may be carry-over from other donors' samples. CDR3 in DNA: TGTGCCTGGACCGTGGGTGGGGTATCAGAGACCCAGTACTTC. Its translation: CAWTVGGVSETQYF.